The sequence of this TCR beta chain was determined in a study of T cells in tuberculosis. Overall study: Sequenced TCRs come from CD1B-GMM tetramer-binding T cells. In South Africa, adults with active tuberculosis were compared with IGRA-negative and latently infected IGRA-positive adolescents.

Adolescents were screened for latent TB by skin test and IGRA. On average about 100,000 T cells per donor were immunosequenced. Assay: immunoSEQ multiplex PCR; the TCRdb copy retains only in-frame clones and omits some. The table includes about 43,000 clones, approximately 94% detected once. The germline V and J ends were trimmed by 3 bases and 13 bases, with 10 bases remaining between them. CDR3 length: 10 amino acids. Germline CDR1 reads SGHAT; CDR2 reads FQNNGV. This receptor was taken from a donor aged 5-35 years with latent tuberculosis or without tuberculosis infection. Some clones in this sample may be carry-over from other donors' samples. The chain combines TRBV11-2 with TRBJ2-7, with D hard to call. Specimen: PBMCs. In DNA, the CDR3 is TGTGCCAGCAGCTTTATACAGACCTACTTC. This codes for CASSFIQTYF.